A selection of T cell receptor beta chains follows, all from one sample in a study of regulatory T cells in long-lasting Graves disease. MiXCR, applied by TCRdb to the multiplex PCR reads, yields one record per CDR3 protein. The sample holds 350,000 to 500,000 distinct CDR3 sequences, about 17% seen once. This same sample was also taken into another study, of T cells in Graves' hyperthyroidism and ophthalmopathy.

Sequences were derived from peripheral blood mononuclear cells (PBMCs), sampled at new diagnosis, from a patient treated with antithyroid drugs. Every receptor here comes from a woman younger than 35 with Graves disease. Each CDR3 is given with its conserved first and last residue. The order of the fields is J gene, CDR3 length, V gene, clone size, CDR3 protein. Rows may omit the clone size; those that give it use once, few, many or a size class.

TRBJ1-2,12,TRBV28,.,CASMGTGRGYTF
TRBJ1-3,12,TRBV3-1,.,CASSQQRNTIYF
TRBJ1-2,15,TRBV7-9,few,CASILSRLTNYGYTF
TRBJ2-1,15,TRBV11-2,.,CASSPGDLRRNEQFF
TRBJ1-6,14,TRBV27,many,CASNAQGFNSPLHF
TRBJ2-7,17,TRBV4-1,once,CASSQPWAGREGYEQYF
TRBJ1-1,14,TRBV15,many,CATSRDWGNTEAFF
TRBJ2-2,15,TRBV6-1,.,CASRTSGRDTGELFF
TRBJ2-3,13,TRBV7-2,few,CASSSLPGHTQYF
TRBJ2-4,13,TRBV28,few,CASNSPGINIQYF
TRBJ2-1,16,TRBV27,many,CASSRDYSYTYNEQFF
TRBJ2-3,11,TRBV9,few,CASAAQDTQYF
TRBJ1-1,12,TRBV10-3,few,CAISLRGTEAFF
TRBJ1-6,15,TRBV25-1,.,CASTKAEGGNSPLHF
TRBJ1-5,15,TRBV4-2,once,CASSPVAGSGQPQHF
TRBJ2-1,17,TRBV19,many,CASSTRTSGRGLDEQFF
TRBJ1-5,14,TRBV12-3/TRBV12-4,many,CASSDTGSAQPQHF
TRBJ2-3,13,TRBV5-4,.,CASSLVAEDTQYF
TRBJ2-2,17,TRBV7-3,.,CASSLVQGGQSGGELFF
TRBJ2-1,18,TRBV12-3/TRBV12-4,few,CASSLFSGGKGSYNEQFF
TRBJ2-5,12,TRBV5-1,.,CASSLWTETQYF
TRBJ2-7,13,TRBV28,many,CASISISPYEQYF
TRBJ1-1,15,TRBV9,many,CASSPTGTLNTEAFF
TRBJ2-3,16,TRBV5-1,many,CASSLTSGASTDTQYF
TRBJ2-2,14,TRBV29-1,many,CSVVPRGVGGELFF
TRBJ2-1,18,TRBV7-9,many,CASSSPPLDSPWGNEQFF
TRBJ2-1,16,TRBV3-1,few,CASSQDRLAGVDEQFF
TRBJ2-3,15,TRBV27,many,CASRPSDWLQNTQYF
TRBJ1-1,17,TRBV11-2,.,CASSLYGRGTKNTEAFF
TRBJ2-2,16,TRBV28,few,CASSLSEGPWTGELFF
TRBJ1-2,13,TRBV27,.,CASSLHTNYGYTF
TRBJ2-3,17,TRBV11-2,few,CASSSPGGAWITDTQYF
TRBJ2-2,17,TRBV7-9,many,CASSSTQTRRNTGELFF
TRBJ2-5,15,TRBV3-1,many,CASSPGDSTAETQYF
TRBJ2-7,17,TRBV6-1,many,CASRLGLAGVLVDEQYF
TRBJ1-4,14,TRBV7-2,few,CASSSQGANEKLFF
TRBJ2-3,13,TRBV20-1,few,CSASRGVGDTQYF
TRBJ2-5,15,TRBV6-5,.,CASSSVGGIQETQYF
TRBJ2-7,11,TRBV29-1,many,CSATQGYEQYF
TRBJ1-5,16,TRBV12-3/TRBV12-4,many,CASSLRHLYSNQPQHF
TRBJ2-1,13,TRBV11-2,many,CASSYTSVNEQFF
TRBJ1-1,14,TRBV3-1,many,CASSQATGNTEAFF
TRBJ2-7,15,TRBV28,many,CASSSLRVGAYEQYF
TRBJ2-1,14,TRBV6-1,many,CASVGEMDSNEQFF
TRBJ2-7,12,TRBV12-3/TRBV12-4,many,CASTNGAYEQYF
TRBJ2-7,14,TRBV2,.,CASRESGPSYEQYF
TRBJ2-1,15,TRBV27,few,CASRHTSGIYNEQFF
.,15,TRBV6-2/TRBV6-3,.,CASTKRGRVIETQYF
TRBJ2-3,15,TRBV7-2,many,CASSLDWRAANTQYF
TRBJ2-2,13,TRBV28,.,CASSQGAVGELFF
TRBJ2-7,17,TRBV28,few,CASRPPPQGVLPYEQYF
TRBJ1-3,16,TRBV18,many,CASSSGTSNSGNTIYF
TRBJ2-3,14,TRBV12-3/TRBV12-4,many,CASSRTGYSDTQYF
TRBJ2-7,12,TRBV28,.,CASRVRGTEQYF